This T cell receptor (beta chain) was retrieved from a study of CD8+ T cells in alopecia areata. Study-level points and caveats: The study found tofacitinib significantly decreased scalp clonality and expanded CD8+ clones among the top 100. A large proportion of expanded lesional clones were detected persisting in scalp and blood during tofacitinib.

Comment on this clone: The antigen is not known.

Sequencing templates came from extracted RNA that was reverse transcribed into cDNA. Repertoires were generated with immunoSEQ multiplex PCR, while TCRdb's copy carries only in-frame clones and drops some. The table records about 270,000 clones, about 60% of them present only once. The CDR3 sequence is 14 residues long. Trimming at V came to 6 bases and at J to 8 bases, leaving 14 bases not matched to a gene. Germline V gene lookup returns CDR1 SQVTM and CDR2 ANQGSEA. Treatment given: oral pan-JAK inhibitor, 5-10 mg twice daily. Specimen: CD4+ T cells sorted from blood, collected at roughly week 53, from a patient treated with tofacitinib. The J gene is TRBJ1-2, the V gene TRBV29-1; the match to TRBD1 covers 8 bases. The receptor's source is a human donor with alopecia areata. In DNA form, the CDR3 reads TGCAGCGTAGGTCCCGGGACAGGCCTTTACGGCTACACCTTC. Its protein is CSVGPGTGLYGYTF.